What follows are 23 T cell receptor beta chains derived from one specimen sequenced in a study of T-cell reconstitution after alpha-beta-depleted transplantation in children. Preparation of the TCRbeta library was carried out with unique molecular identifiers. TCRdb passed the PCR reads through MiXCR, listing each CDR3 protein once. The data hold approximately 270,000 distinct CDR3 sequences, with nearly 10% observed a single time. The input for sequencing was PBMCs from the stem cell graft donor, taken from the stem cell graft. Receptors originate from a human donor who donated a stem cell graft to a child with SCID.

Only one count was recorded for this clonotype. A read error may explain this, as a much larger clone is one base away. The CDR3 region has the DNA TGCGCCAGCAGTAGAAGGTACAAATCCTCCTACGAGCAGTACTTC. It encodes CASSRRYKSSYEQYF. The chain employs TRBV23-1 and TRBJ2-7; no firm D call. TRBV23-1 has ORF status, its function being uncertain. The V end was cut by 5 bases, the J end by 0 bases, with 14 bases between. The CDR3 runs 15 residues.

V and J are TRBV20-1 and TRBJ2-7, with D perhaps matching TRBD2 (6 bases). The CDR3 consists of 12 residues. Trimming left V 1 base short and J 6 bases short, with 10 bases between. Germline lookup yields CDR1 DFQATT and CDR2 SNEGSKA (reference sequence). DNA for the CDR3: TGCAGTGCTAGAGCAAGGGGAGGCGAGCAGTACTTC. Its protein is CSARARGGEQYF.

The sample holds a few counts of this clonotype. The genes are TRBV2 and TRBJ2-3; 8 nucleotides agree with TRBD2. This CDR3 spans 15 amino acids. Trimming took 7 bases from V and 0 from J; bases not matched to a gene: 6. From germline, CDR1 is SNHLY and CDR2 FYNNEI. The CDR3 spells CASILKRGSTDTQYF. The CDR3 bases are TGTGCCAGCATTCTGAAGCGGGGGAGCACAGATACGCAGTATTTT.

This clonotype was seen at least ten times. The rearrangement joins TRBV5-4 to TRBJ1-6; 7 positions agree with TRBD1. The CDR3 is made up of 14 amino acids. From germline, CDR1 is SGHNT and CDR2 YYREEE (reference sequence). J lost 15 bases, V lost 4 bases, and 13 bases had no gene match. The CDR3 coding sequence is TGTGCCAGCAGCCCCGGGACAGTAAGTCGCAGCCTCCACTTT. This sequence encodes CASSPGTVSRSLHF.

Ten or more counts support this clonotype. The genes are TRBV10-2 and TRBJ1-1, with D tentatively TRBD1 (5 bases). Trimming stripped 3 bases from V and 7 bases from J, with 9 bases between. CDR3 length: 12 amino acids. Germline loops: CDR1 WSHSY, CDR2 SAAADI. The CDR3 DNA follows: TGCGCCAGCAGTGAAAGACAGATTGAAGCTTTCTTT. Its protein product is CASSERQIEAFF.

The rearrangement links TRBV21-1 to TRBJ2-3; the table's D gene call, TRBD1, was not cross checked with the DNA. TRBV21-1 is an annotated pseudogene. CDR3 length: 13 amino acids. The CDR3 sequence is CAHKAGLADTQYF. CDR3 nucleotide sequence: TGTGCCCACAAGGCAGGGTTAGCAGATACGCAGTATTTT.

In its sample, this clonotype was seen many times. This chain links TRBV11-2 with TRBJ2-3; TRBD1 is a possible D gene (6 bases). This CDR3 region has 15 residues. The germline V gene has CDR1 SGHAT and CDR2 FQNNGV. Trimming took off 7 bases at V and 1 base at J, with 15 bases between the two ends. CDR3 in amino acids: CASNPGTWGTDTQYF. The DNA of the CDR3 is TGTGCCAGCAACCCCGGGACATGGGGCACAGATACGCAGTATTTT.

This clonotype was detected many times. The chain's CDR3 is CASKADAVTEAFF. The CDR3 coding sequence is TGTGCCAGCAAGGCGGACGCGGTCACTGAAGCTTTCTTT. This chain links TRBV6-5 with TRBJ1-1; D unresolved. The CDR3 is made up of 13 amino acids. CDR1 and CDR2 (germline): MNHEY, SVGAGI. The V end lost 7 bases, the J end lost 4 bases, and 13 bases lay between the germline ends.

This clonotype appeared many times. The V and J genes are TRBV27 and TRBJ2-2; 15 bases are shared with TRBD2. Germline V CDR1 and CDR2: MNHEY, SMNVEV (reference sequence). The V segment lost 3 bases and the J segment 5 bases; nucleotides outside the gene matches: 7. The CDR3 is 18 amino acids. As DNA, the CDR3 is TGTGCCAGCAGTTTTTTGGGACTAGCGGGGGGAAGTACCGGGGAGCTGTTTTTT. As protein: CASSFLGLAGGSTGELFF.

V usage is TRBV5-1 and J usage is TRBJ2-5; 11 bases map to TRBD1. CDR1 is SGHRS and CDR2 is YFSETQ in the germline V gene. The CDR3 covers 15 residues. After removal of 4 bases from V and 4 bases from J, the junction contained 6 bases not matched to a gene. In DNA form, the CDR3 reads TGCGCCAGCAGCAGCCGGGACAGGGGGATAGAGACCCAGTACTTC. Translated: CASSSRDRGIETQYF. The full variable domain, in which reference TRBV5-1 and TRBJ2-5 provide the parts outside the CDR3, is KAGVTQTPRYLIKTRGQQVTLSCSPISGHRSVSWYQQTPGQGLQFLFEYFSETQRNKGNFPGRFSGRQFSNSRSEMNVSTLELGDSALYLCASSSRDRGIETQYFGPGTRLLVL.

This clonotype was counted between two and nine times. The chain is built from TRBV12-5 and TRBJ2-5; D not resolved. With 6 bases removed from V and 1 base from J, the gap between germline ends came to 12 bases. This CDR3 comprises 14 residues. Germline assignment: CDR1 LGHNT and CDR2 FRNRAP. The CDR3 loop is CASGPGFTQETQYF. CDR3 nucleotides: TGTGCTAGTGGCCCCGGGTTCACCCAAGAGACCCAGTACTTC.

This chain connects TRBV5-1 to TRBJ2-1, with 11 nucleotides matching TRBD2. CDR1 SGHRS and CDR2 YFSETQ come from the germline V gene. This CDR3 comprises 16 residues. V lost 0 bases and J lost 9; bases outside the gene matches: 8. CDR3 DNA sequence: TGCGCCAGCAGCTTGGATCTAGCGGGGGGTAGGTCTGAGCAGTTCTTC. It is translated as CASSLDLAGGRSEQFF. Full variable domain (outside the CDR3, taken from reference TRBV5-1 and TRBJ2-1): KAGVTQTPRYLIKTRGQQVTLSCSPISGHRSVSWYQQTPGQGLQFLFEYFSETQRNKGNFPGRFSGRQFSNSRSEMNVSTLELGDSALYLCASSLDLAGGRSEQFFGPGTRLTVL.

CDR3 protein: CASSDPSGGAYEQYF. In nucleotides, the CDR3 is TGTGCCAGCAGCGACCCTAGCGGGGGGGCATACGAGCAGTACTTC. The V gene is TRBV7-9, the J gene TRBJ2-7; 12 nucleotides agree with TRBD2. Trimming removed 5 bases from V and 4 bases from J; junction bases left unmatched: 6. Germline V gene data show CDR1 as SEHNR and CDR2 as FQNEAQ (reference sequence). This CDR3 contains 15 residues.

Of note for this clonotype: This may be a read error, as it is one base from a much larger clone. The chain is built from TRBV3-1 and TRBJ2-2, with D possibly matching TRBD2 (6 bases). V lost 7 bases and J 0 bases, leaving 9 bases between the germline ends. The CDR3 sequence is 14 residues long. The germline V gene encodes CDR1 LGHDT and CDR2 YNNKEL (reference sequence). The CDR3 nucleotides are TGTGCCAGCACAGGACTACCGAACACCGGGGAGCTGTTTTTT. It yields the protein CASTGLPNTGELFF. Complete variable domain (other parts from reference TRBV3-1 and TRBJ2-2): DTAVSQTPKYLVTQMGNDKSIKCEQNLGHDTMYWYKQDSKKFLKIMFSYNNKELIINETVPNRFSPKSPDKAHLNLHINSLELGDSAVYFCASTGLPNTGELFFGEGSRLTVL.

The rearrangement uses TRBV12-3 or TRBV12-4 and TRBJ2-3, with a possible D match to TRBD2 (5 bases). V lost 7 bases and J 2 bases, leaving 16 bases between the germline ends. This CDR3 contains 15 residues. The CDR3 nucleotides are TGTGCCAGCAATAGGCCGAGGGTTAACACAGATACGCAGTATTTT. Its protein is CASNRPRVNTDTQYF.

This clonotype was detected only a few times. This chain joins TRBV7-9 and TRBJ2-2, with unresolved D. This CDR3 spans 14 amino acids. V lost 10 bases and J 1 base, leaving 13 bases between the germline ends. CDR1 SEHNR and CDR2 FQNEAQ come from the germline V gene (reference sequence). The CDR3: CATSQSGNTGELFF. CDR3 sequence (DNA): TGTGCCACCTCCCAATCAGGGAACACCGGGGAGCTGTTTTTT. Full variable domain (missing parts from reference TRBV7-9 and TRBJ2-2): DTGVSQNPRHKITKRGQNVTFRCDPISEHNRLYWYRQTLGQGPEFLTYFQNEAQLEKSRLLSDRFSAERPKGSFSTLEIQRTEQGDSAMYLCATSQSGNTGELFFGEGSRLTVL.

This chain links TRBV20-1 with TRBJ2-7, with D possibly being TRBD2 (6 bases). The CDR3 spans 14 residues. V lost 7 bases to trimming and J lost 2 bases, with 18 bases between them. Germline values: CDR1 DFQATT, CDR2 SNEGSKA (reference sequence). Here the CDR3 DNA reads TGCAGTGGCCGCGTCGGAGGGGATACCTACGAGCAGTACTTC. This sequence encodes CSGRVGGDTYEQYF.

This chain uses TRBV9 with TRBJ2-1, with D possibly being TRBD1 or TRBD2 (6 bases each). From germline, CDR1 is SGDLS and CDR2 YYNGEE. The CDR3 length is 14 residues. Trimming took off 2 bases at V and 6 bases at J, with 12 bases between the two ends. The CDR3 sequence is CASSVTGASNEQFF. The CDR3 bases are TGTGCCAGCAGCGTCACGGGGGCAAGCAATGAGCAGTTCTTC.

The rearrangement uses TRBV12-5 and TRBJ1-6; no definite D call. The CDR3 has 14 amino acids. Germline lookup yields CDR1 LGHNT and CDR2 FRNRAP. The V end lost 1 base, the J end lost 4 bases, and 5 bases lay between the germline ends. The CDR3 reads CASGLAVYNSPLHF. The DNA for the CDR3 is TGTGCTAGTGGTTTGGCCGTGTATAATTCACCCCTCCACTTT.

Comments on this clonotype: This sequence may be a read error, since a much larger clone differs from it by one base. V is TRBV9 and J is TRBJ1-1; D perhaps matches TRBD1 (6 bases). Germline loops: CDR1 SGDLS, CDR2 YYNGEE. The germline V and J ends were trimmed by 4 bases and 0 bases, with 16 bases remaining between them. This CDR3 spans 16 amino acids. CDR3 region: CASSIDRSPLNTEAFF. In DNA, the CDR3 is TGTGCCAGCAGCATAGACAGGAGCCCCTTGAACACTGAAGCTTTCTTT.

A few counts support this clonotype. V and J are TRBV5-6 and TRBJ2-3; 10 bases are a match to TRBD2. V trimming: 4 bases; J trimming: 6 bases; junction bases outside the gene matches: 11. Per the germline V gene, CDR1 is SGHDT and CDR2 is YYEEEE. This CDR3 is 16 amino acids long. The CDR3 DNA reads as TGTGCCAGCAGCCTCGGGACTAGCGTCGCGGGGGATACGCAGTATTTT. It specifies CASSLGTSVAGDTQYF.

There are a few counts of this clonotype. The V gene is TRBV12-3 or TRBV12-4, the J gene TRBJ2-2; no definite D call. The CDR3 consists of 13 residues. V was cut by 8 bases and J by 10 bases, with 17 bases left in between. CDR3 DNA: TGTGCCAGCGGTTCTTCCGTGGCCGCGGAGCTGTTTTTT. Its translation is CASGSSVAAELFF.

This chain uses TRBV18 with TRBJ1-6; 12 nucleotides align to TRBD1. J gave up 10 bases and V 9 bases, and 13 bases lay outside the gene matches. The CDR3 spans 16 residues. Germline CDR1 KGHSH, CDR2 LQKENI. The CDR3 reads CASSGTGGAKRSPLHF. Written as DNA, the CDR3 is TGTGCCAGTAGCGGGACAGGGGGCGCGAAAAGGTCACCCCTCCACTTT.